The 26 T cell receptor beta chains below were found in one sample sequenced in a study of CXCR3-negative and CXCR3-positive naive CD8 T cells. In preparing the TRB cDNA libraries, 5' RACE with UMI labels was used. After re-calling the 5' RACE reads, TCRdb lists one entry per CDR3 protein, DNA absent. The sample holds under 75,000 distinct CDR3 sequences. General study points: The TRB CDR3s that CXCR3-positive naive cells carried were more hydrophobic than those of CXCR3-negative naive cells.

Their target antigens are unknown. The sample taken for sequencing was naive CXCR3+ CD8+ T cells from blood. Sample subset: CD45RO-CCR7+CD27+CD95- naive CD8+ T cells expressing CXCR3 (TNR3+). These TCRs come from a human donor in good health. Some clones in this sample may be carry-over from other donors' samples.

The chain recombines TRBV2 with TRBJ2-3. The CDR3 has 12 residues. Germline-derived CDR1 and CDR2 are SNHLY and FYNNEI. CDR3 sequence reads: CASTWRADTQYF.

V is TRBV5-1 and J is TRBJ2-1; lacking DNA, the TRBD2 call made by TCRdb goes unchecked. From germline, CDR1 is SGHRS and CDR2 YFSETQ. This CDR3 has 17 amino acids. The CDR3 reads CASSSGREEGANNEQFF.

The chain has TRBV7-9 and TRBJ2-7. The V gene's germline CDR1 is SEHNR and CDR2 FQNEAQ (reference sequence). The CDR3 extends over 15 amino acids. This CDR3 is CASSYTNDGAYEQYF.

V gene TRBV7-6 combines with J gene TRBJ2-2. The length of the CDR3 is 13 residues. Germline CDR1 SGHVS, CDR2 FNYEAQ. CDR3 sequence: CASKTENTGELFF.

The V call is TRBV28, the J call TRBJ2-7; the D call of TRBD2 rests on TCRdb alone, since no DNA is present to check it. From germline, CDR1 is MDHEN and CDR2 SYDVKM. The CDR3 contains 12 residues. This chain's CDR3 is CASGSGGVEQYF.

The chain couples TRBV2 to TRBJ1-1; TCRdb outputs TRBD1, but without DNA this stays unchecked. Germline loops: CDR1 SNHLY, CDR2 FYNNEI. This CDR3 spans 12 amino acids. This CDR3 reads CASRLGPTEAFF.

The chain combines TRBV7-3 with TRBJ2-5; as DNA is missing, the TRBD1 call by TCRdb cannot be tested. The CDR3 has 15 residues. The germline V gene encodes CDR1 SGHTA and CDR2 FQGTGA. CDR3 sequence: CASSLGSGGQETQYF.

The V gene is TRBV20-1, the J gene TRBJ2-7; the D gene TCRdb calls, TRBD1, cannot be checked with no DNA. Germline values: CDR1 DFQATT, CDR2 SNEGSKA (reference sequence). This CDR3 has 13 residues. CDR3 region: CISGGLASHEQYF.

This sequence joins TRBV20-1 and TRBJ2-1; checking the TCRdb D call of TRBD2 is not possible without DNA. This CDR3 contains 16 residues. Germline V gene sequence: CDR1 DFQATT, CDR2 SNEGSKA (reference sequence). The CDR3 reads CSARDWASGDYNEQFF.

The V and J genes are TRBV29-1 and TRBJ2-1; TCRdb picks TRBD2, but there is no DNA to check that call. The CDR3 contains 14 residues. Germline V CDR1 and CDR2: SQVTM, ANQGSEA. This CDR3 reads CSVDGSGGADEQFF.

The V and J genes are TRBV5-1 and TRBJ2-7; absent DNA, TCRdb's TRBD1 call cannot be checked. The CDR3 is 15 residues long. Looked up from germline, CDR1 is SGHRS and CDR2 is YFSETQ. This chain's CDR3 is CASSLHGGSSYEQYF.

V usage is TRBV20-1 and J usage is TRBJ2-2; TCRdb names TRBD1, which stays unverified in the absence of DNA. Germline CDR1 reads DFQATT; CDR2 reads SNEGSKA (reference sequence). CDR3 length equals 15 residues. This CDR3 is CSARDIRGDTGELFF.

The V gene is TRBV12-3 or TRBV12-4, the J gene TRBJ2-7; TCRdb's D call, TRBD1, is unchecked because there is no DNA. The CDR3 contains 15 residues. This chain's CDR3 is CASSLDRDNKGEQYF.

The chain recombines TRBV5-1 with TRBJ2-3; TCRdb's assignment of TRBD2 cannot be checked, as there is no DNA. The CDR3 totals 13 residues. CDR1 is SGHRS, CDR2 YFSETQ, per germline. CDR3 loop: CASSTGLEDTQYF.

The chain employs TRBV28 and TRBJ2-4; TCRdb outputs TRBD2, but without DNA this stays unchecked. Per the germline V gene, CDR1 is MDHEN and CDR2 is SYDVKM. CDR3 length equals 14 residues. CDR3 protein: CASSLERERNIQYF.

The chain employs TRBV10-2 and TRBJ1-1; TCRdb gives TRBD1 as the D gene, but with no DNA this cannot be confirmed. The CDR3 spans 13 residues. In germline, CDR1 is WSHSY, CDR2 SAAADI. The CDR3 spells CASSVIGGTEAFF.

The V gene is TRBV29-1, the J gene TRBJ2-2. The germline V gene encodes CDR1 SQVTM and CDR2 ANQGSEA. CDR3 length equals 11 residues. CDR3: CSVVNTGELFF.

V gene TRBV27 combines with J gene TRBJ1-2. The CDR3 covers 11 residues. The germline CDR1 and CDR2 sequences are MNHEY and SMNVEV (reference sequence). The CDR3 protein is CASRSGRGYTF.

V and J are TRBV10-3 and TRBJ1-1; the TRBD1 assignment by TCRdb is unverifiable without DNA. This CDR3 is built from 14 residues. Germline V gene sequence: CDR1 ENHRY, CDR2 SYGVKD. The CDR3: CAISESGGKTEAFF.

J is TRBJ2-7 and V is TRBV5-5; the TCRdb D gene call, TRBD1, has no DNA to confirm it. Germline V gene lookup returns CDR1 SGHKS and CDR2 YYEKEE (reference sequence). The CDR3 totals 14 residues. CDR3 in amino acids: CASSTTGQGYEQYF.

V gene TRBV9 combines with J gene TRBJ1-1. The CDR3 runs 16 residues. Germline-derived CDR1 and CDR2 are SGDLS and YYNGEE. This CDR3 is CASSVGVGSMNTEAFF. The full variable domain, in which reference TRBV9 and TRBJ1-1 provide the parts outside the CDR3, is DSGVTQTPKHLITATGQRVTLRCSPRSGDLSVYWYQQSLDQGLQFLIQYYNGEERAKGNILERFSAQQFPDLHSELNLSSLELGDSALYFCASSVGVGSMNTEAFFGQGTRLTVV.

The chain has TRBV29-1 and TRBJ2-2; lacking DNA, the TRBD1 call made by TCRdb goes unchecked. CDR1 SQVTM and CDR2 ANQGSEA come from the germline V gene. The CDR3 covers 15 residues. CDR3 residues: CSVILTGESPGELFF.

V is TRBV11-2 and J is TRBJ1-5; the TRBD1 assignment by TCRdb is unverifiable without DNA. From germline, CDR1 is SGHAT and CDR2 FQNNGV. The CDR3 length is 15 residues. The CDR3 is CASSLVWGSNQPQHF.

The V and J genes are TRBV20-1 and TRBJ2-7; the TCRdb call, TRBD1, lacks DNA for checking. CDR3 size: 16 residues. Per the germline V gene, CDR1 is DFQATT and CDR2 is SNEGSKA (reference sequence). CDR3 sequence reads: CSAEGRDRGSSYEQYF.

V and J are TRBV6-6 and TRBJ2-3; without DNA, the TCRdb call of TRBD2 cannot be checked. Germline CDR1 MNHNY, CDR2 SVGAGI (reference sequence). The CDR3 covers 15 residues. This chain's CDR3 is CASSYAPASSDTQYF.

The genes are TRBV12-3 or TRBV12-4 and TRBJ1-1; TCRdb returns TRBD1, unconfirmable since there is no DNA. The CDR3 has 14 amino acids. The CDR3 protein is CATRRGQGTNEAFF.